This T cell receptor beta chain was observed in a study of T-cell reconstitution after alpha-beta-depleted transplantation in children. Researchers prepared the TCRbeta library using unique molecular identifiers, the study reports. TCRdb ran MiXCR on the PCR reads and lists one entry per CDR3 protein. The sample yields about 370,000 distinct CDR3 sequences, 20% seen once. Germline V gene sequence: CDR1 SGHVS, CDR2 FNYEAQ. V lost 11 bases and J lost 5, with 15 bases in between. CDR3 length: 13 residues. This clonotype has more than one count but fewer than ten. The sequenced sample was PBMCs from the stem cell graft donor, obtained from the stem cell graft. The receptor comes from a human donor who donated a stem cell graft to a child with acute myeloid leukemia. The chain combines TRBV7-6 with TRBJ2-2, with D possibly called TRBD1 or TRBD2 (6 bases each). The CDR3 loop reads CARGGGNTGELFF. CDR3 DNA: TGTGCCCGAGGAGGGGGTAATACCGGGGAGCTGTTTTTT.